What follows describes a single T cell receptor beta chain. The data derive from a study of blood T cell repertoires in COVID-19. The wider study: The United States, Italy and Spain provided the acute and convalescent COVID-19 samples. T cells, B-cell-depleted T cells, or PBMCs provided the cDNA or gDNA that served as material.

Sequenced by immunoSEQ multiplex PCR; TCRdb stores in-frame clones only, minus some. This sample yields about 130,000 clones, of which 80% to 90% are seen a single time; approximately 2.2% belongs to the top ten. The CDR3 is 15 residues long. Germline V lookup: CDR1 LNHDA, CDR2 SQIVND (reference sequence). The V and J ends lost 7 bases and 3 bases, in that order; junction bases with no gene match: 11. Ages ranged from about 18 to 89 years, with residence in approximately 23 US areas. All recovered Cohort 3 donors got two negative PCRs, got clearance, or saw symptom resolution. Sequencing was performed on PBMCs or T cells enriched from blood (not recorded which). The receptor comes from a woman aged 45-59 years who had recovered from COVID-19. This chain joins TRBV19 and TRBJ1-1; the match to TRBD1 covers 7 bases. Here the CDR3 reads CASTHDRVAYTEAFF. The CDR3, as DNA: TGTGCCAGTACCCACGACAGGGTGGCGTACACTGAAGCTTTCTTT.